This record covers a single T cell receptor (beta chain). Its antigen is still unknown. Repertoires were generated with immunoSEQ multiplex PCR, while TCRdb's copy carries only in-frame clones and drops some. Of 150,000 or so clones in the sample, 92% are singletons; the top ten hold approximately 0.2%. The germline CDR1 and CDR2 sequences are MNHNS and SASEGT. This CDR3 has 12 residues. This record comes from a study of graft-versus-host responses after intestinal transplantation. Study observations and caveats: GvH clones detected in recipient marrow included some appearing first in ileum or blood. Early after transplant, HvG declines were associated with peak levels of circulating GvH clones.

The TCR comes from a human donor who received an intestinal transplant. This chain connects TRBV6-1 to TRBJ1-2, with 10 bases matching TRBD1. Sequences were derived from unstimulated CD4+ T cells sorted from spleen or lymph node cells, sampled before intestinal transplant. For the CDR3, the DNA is TGTGACCGACAGGGGGCGGGCTATGGCTACACCTTC. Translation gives CDRQGAGYGYTF.